This T cell receptor beta chain was found in a study of T-cell memory formation after mild COVID-19. Whole-study results and caveats: For second-wave clones that peaked at day 37, SARS-CoV-2 specificity went unverified. Mainly in CM and EM were contracting CD4+ clones; CD8+ were in EMRA.

TCRdb reprocessed the 5' RACE reads with MiXCR, giving one entry per CDR3 protein. The sample consists of 350,000 to 400,000 distinct CDR3 sequences, roughly 14% of them appearing once. The germline V gene has CDR1 LGHNA and CDR2 YSLEER. The J segment lost 5 bases and the V segment lost 0 bases, leaving 4 bases of the junction unmatched. This CDR3 spans 15 amino acids. Worth noting for this clonotype: Its antigen is still unknown.

J is TRBJ2-3 and V is TRBV4-3; 8 positions agree with TRBD2. Sequences were obtained from PBMCs or a T cell subset sorted from them (not recorded which). The sequence derives from a man between 18 and 35 years old who had mild COVID-19 (a few samples of this study predate the infection). Cell type and time point are not known. The CDR3 here is CASSQDDGGGDTQYF. In nucleotides, the CDR3 is TGCGCCAGCAGCCAAGATGACGGGGGGGGAGATACGCAGTATTTT.